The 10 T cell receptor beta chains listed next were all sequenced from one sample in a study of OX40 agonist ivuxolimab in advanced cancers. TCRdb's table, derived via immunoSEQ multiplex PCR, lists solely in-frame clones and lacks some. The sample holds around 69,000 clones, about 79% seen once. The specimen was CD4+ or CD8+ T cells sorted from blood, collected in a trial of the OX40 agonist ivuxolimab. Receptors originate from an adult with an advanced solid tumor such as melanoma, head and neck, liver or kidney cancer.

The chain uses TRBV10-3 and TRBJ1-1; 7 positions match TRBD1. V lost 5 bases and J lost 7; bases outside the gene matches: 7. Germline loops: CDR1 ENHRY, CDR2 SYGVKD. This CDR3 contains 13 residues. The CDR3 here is CAISSGGHLEAFF. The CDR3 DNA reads TGTGCCATCAGTTCAGGGGGACACCTTGAAGCTTTCTTT.

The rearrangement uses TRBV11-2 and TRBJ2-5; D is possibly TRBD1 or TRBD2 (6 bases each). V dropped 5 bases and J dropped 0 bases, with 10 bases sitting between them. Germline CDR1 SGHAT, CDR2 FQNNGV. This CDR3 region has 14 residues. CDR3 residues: CASSKGGYQETQYF. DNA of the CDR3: TGTGCCAGCAGCAAAGGGGGGTACCAAGAGACCCAGTACTTC.

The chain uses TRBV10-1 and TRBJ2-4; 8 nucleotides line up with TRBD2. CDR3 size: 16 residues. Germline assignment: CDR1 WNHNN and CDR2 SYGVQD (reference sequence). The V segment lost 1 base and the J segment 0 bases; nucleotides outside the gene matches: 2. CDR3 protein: CASSEWLAGAKNIQYF. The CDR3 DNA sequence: TGCGCCAGCAGTGAGTGGCTAGCGGGAGCCAAAAACATTCAGTACTTC.

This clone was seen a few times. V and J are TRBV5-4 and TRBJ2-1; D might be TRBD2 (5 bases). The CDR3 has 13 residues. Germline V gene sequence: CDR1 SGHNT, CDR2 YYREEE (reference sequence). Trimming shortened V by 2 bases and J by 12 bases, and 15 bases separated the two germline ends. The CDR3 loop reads CASSLGRSEGQFF. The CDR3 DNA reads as TGTGCCAGCAGCTTAGGCCGAAGCGAGGGGCAGTTCTTC.

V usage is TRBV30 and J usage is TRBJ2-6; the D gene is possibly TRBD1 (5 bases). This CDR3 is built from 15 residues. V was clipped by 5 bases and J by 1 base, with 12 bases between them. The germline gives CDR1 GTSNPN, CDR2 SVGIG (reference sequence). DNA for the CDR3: TGTGCCTGGGACCCCTCAGGGTCTGGGGCCAACGTCCTGACTTTC. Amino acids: CAWDPSGSGANVLTF.

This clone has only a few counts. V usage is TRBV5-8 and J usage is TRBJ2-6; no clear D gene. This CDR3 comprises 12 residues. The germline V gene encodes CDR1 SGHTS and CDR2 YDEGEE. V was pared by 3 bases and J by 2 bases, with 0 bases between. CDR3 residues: CASSSGANVLTF. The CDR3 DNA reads TGTGCCAGCAGCTCTGGGGCCAACGTCCTGACTTTC.

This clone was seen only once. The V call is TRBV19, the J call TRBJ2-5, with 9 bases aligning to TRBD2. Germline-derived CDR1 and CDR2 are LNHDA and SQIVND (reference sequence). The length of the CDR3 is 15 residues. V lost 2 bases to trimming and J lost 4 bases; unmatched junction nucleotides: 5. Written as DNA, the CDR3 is TGTGCCAGTAGTATACCCATAGCGGGAGTAGAGACCCAGTACTTC. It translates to CASSIPIAGVETQYF.

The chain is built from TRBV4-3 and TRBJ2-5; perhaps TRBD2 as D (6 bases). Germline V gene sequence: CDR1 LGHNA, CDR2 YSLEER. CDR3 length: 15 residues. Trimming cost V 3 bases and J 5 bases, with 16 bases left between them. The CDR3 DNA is TGCGCCAGCAGCCAGTTCACGGGGGAGTACGAGACCCAGTACTTC. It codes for CASSQFTGEYETQYF.

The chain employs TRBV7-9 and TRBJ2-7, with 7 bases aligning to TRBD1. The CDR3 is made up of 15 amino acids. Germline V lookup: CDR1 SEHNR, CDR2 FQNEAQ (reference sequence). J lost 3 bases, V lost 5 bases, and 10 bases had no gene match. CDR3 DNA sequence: TGTGCCAGCAGCCCAAGCCGGGACAGAGACTACGAGCAGTACTTC. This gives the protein CASSPSRDRDYEQYF.

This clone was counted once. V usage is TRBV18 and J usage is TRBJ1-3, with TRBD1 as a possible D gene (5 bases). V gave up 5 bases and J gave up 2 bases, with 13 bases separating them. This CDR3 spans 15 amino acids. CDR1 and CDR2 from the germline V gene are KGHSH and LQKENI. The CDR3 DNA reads TGTGCCAGCTCAGATCCCGGGGGTGCTGGAAACACCATATATTTT. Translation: CASSDPGGAGNTIYF.